This entry lists 29 T cell receptor beta chains sequenced from one sample in a study of T cell responses to AZD1222 COVID-19 vaccine. TCRdb's copy holds only in-frame clones and misses some; the assay was immunoSEQ multiplex PCR. The table shows under 200,000 clones, with roughly nine tenths occurring only once. This specimen was peripheral blood, taken on day 0 of AZD1222 vaccination. The receptors here all came from an adult in good health.

This chain joins TRBV5-4 and TRBJ1-1, with TRBD1 matching over 7 bases. With 4 bases clipped from V and 2 bases from J, the junction kept 5 bases outside the gene matches. Germline loops: CDR1 SGHNT, CDR2 YYREEE (reference sequence). CDR3 size: 14 residues. The CDR3 DNA follows: TGTGCCAGCAGCCCTCGACAGGGAAACACTGAAGCTTTCTTT. It yields the protein CASSPRQGNTEAFF.

The chain couples TRBV24-1 to TRBJ2-5; 7 positions agree with TRBD1. Germline V gives CDR1 KGHDR, CDR2 SFDVKD. The CDR3 has 15 amino acids. J lost 5 bases, V lost 3 bases, and 8 bases had no gene match. In DNA, the CDR3 is TGTGCCACCAGTGATGCAAGACAGGGAGACGAGACCCAGTACTTC. Translated, it gives CATSDARQGDETQYF.

This clone was counted only a few times. The chain links TRBV29-1 to TRBJ1-2, with 7 bases matching TRBD1. Germline loops: CDR1 SQVTM, CDR2 ANQGSEA. The CDR3 consists of 14 residues. Trimming cost V 1 base and J 2 bases; bases outside gene matches: 4. The CDR3 sequence is CSVEGGTENYGYTF. In nucleotides, the CDR3 is TGCAGCGTTGAAGGCGGGACAGAAAACTATGGCTACACCTTC.

This clone was picked up one time. V gene TRBV4-1 combines with J gene TRBJ2-1; TRBD2 matches 14 bases. Germline V lookup: CDR1 MGHRA, CDR2 YSYEKL. The CDR3 contains 17 residues. Trimming took 1 base from V and 5 from J; bases not matched to a gene: 4. CDR3 nucleotide sequence: TGCGCCAGCAGCCAAGGGGGGACTAGCGGGAGTGACAATGAGCAGTTCTTC. The encoded protein is CASSQGGTSGSDNEQFF.

The genes are TRBV7-9 and TRBJ2-5; D call uncertain. The CDR3 totals 12 residues. V gave up 7 bases and J gave up 4 bases, with 10 bases separating them. Germline values: CDR1 SEHNR, CDR2 FQNEAQ (reference sequence). CDR3 in amino acids: CASNNWRETQYF. As DNA, the CDR3 is TGTGCCAGCAACAACTGGCGAGAGACCCAGTACTTC.

V and J are TRBV7-9 and TRBJ1-2, with D uncertain. The germline CDR1 and CDR2 sequences are SEHNR and FQNEAQ (reference sequence). Trimming took off 0 bases at V and 7 bases at J, with 6 bases between the two ends. The CDR3 has 12 residues. CDR3 protein: CASSLATRGYTF. The CDR3 DNA reads TGTGCCAGCAGCTTAGCCACACGTGGCTACACCTTC.

The chain is built from TRBV5-3 and TRBJ2-6, with 9 positions matching TRBD1. TRBV5-3 is an ORF, and what it does is uncertain. The CDR3 loop spans 17 amino acids. V shed 4 bases and J 4 bases; nucleotides not matched to a gene: 9. CDR3 in DNA: TGTGCCAGAAGCCTCCGGGACAGGGTATCAGGGGCCAACGTCCTGACTTTC. Protein: CARSLRDRVSGANVLTF.

The rearrangement joins TRBV7-2 to TRBJ1-4; no firm D call. Trimming took 2 bases from V and 8 from J, leaving 12 bases between them. There are 14 residues in the CDR3. CDR1 is SGHTA and CDR2 is FQGNSA in the germline V gene. The CDR3 here is CASSLSRTSEKLFF. CDR3 nucleotide sequence: TGTGCCAGCAGCTTATCGAGGACCAGCGAAAAACTGTTTTTT. Using reference TRBV7-2 and TRBJ1-4 for the parts outside the CDR3, the full variable domain is GAGVSQSPSNKVTEKGKDVELRCDPISGHTALYWYRQSLGQGLEFLIYFQGNSAPDKSGLPSDRFSAERTGGSVSTLTIQRTQQEDSAVYLCASSLSRTSEKLFFGSGTQLSVL.

V gene TRBV19 combines with J gene TRBJ2-2, with TRBD1 as a possible D gene (5 bases). Germline assignment: CDR1 LNHDA and CDR2 SQIVND (reference sequence). The CDR3 loop spans 15 amino acids. Trimming removed 1 base at V and 7 bases at J, with 13 bases between. In nucleotides, the CDR3 is TGTGCCAGTAGTATAGGATGGACCCAGGGCGGGGAGCTGTTTTTT. It is translated as CASSIGWTQGGELFF.

The genes are TRBV19 and TRBJ2-3; 10 bases fit TRBD2. J was trimmed by 2 bases and V by 3 bases; bases with no gene match: 5. The CDR3 loop spans 16 amino acids. Germline-derived CDR1 and CDR2 are LNHDA and SQIVND (reference sequence). The CDR3 sequence: CASSIVLAGVTDTQYF. The CDR3, as DNA: TGTGCCAGTAGTATTGTCCTAGCGGGGGTCACAGATACGCAGTATTTT. Complete variable domain (other parts from reference TRBV19 and TRBJ2-3): DGGITQSPKYLFRKEGQNVTLSCEQNLNHDAMYWYRQDPGQGLRLIYYSQIVNDFQKGDIAEGYSVSREKKESFPLTVTSAQKNPTAFYLCASSIVLAGVTDTQYFGPGTRLTVL.

V is TRBV19 and J is TRBJ1-5, with D tentatively TRBD1 (5 bases). Germline V gene lookup returns CDR1 LNHDA and CDR2 SQIVND (reference sequence). Trimming left V 5 bases short and J 6 bases short, with 11 bases between. CDR3 length: 13 residues. This chain's CDR3 is CASSSQGTQPQHF. CDR3 nucleotides: TGTGCCAGTAGTTCCCAGGGCACTCAGCCCCAGCATTTT.

This sequence joins TRBV6-5 and TRBJ1-2, with 7 bases matching TRBD1. The V and J ends lost 4 bases and 6 bases, in that order; junction bases with no gene match: 11. Germline-derived CDR1 and CDR2 are MNHEY and SVGAGI. The CDR3 runs 15 residues. The CDR3 is CASSSAMTGPDGYTF. In DNA form, the CDR3 reads TGTGCCAGCAGTTCCGCCATGACAGGGCCTGATGGCTACACCTTC.

The chain joins TRBV5-4 to TRBJ2-7, with TRBD1 matching 7 bases. Germline V CDR1 and CDR2: SGHNT, YYREEE (reference sequence). V lost 4 bases and J lost 5; bases outside the gene matches: 6. CDR3 length equals 13 residues. The CDR3 DNA follows: TGTGCCAGCAGCCCGAGCACAGGGGACGAGCAGTACTTC. Encoded protein: CASSPSTGDEQYF.

This clone has only a few counts. The chain employs TRBV6-2 or TRBV6-3 and TRBJ2-7; D is perhaps TRBD2 (5 bases). Trimming took off 2 bases at V and 3 bases at J, with 14 bases between the two ends. Germline V lookup: CDR1 MNHEY, CDR2 SVGEGT. The CDR3 is 15 amino acids. CDR3 nucleotide sequence: TGTGCCAGCAGTTACACAAGGACTGACTTCTACGAGCAGTACTTC. This encodes CASSYTRTDFYEQYF.

This chain links TRBV7-8 with TRBJ2-5; perhaps TRBD2 as D (6 bases). The V and J ends lost 6 bases and 5 bases respectively, with 22 bases between them. From germline, CDR1 is SGHVS and CDR2 FQNEAQ. This CDR3 has 16 residues. The CDR3 DNA follows: TGTGCCAGCAGACCGAGACGCCGGGGCGCGGGGGAGACCCAGTACTTC. It yields the protein CASRPRRRGAGETQYF.

The genes are TRBV6-5 and TRBJ1-4; D perhaps matches TRBD1 (5 bases). Germline V lookup: CDR1 MNHEY, CDR2 SVGAGI. V was shortened by 0 bases and J by 8 bases, with 16 bases between the two germline ends. The CDR3 extends over 16 amino acids. The CDR3 here is CASSYSVGRAREKLFF. The CDR3 bases are TGTGCCAGCAGTTACTCGGTTGGCAGGGCCAGGGAAAAACTGTTTTTT.

The CDR3 DNA reads as TGTGCCAGCAGTTTAACCCGAGACTATGGCTACACCTTC. Protein product: CASSLTRDYGYTF. The chain recombines TRBV27 with TRBJ1-2; D unclear. V was pared by 2 bases and J by 3 bases, with 7 bases between. In germline, CDR1 is MNHEY, CDR2 SMNVEV (reference sequence). This CDR3 is built from 13 residues.

The chain employs TRBV5-5 and TRBJ1-2; 11 bases align to TRBD1. The trim removed 6 bases at V and 2 bases at J, leaving 9 bases unmatched. The CDR3 sequence is 16 residues long. The germline V gene encodes CDR1 SGHKS and CDR2 YYEKEE (reference sequence). CDR3 region: CASTPRTGGPNYGYTF. CDR3 nucleotide sequence: TGTGCCAGCACCCCTAGGACAGGGGGCCCGAACTATGGCTACACCTTC.

As regards this clone: Other nucleotide sequences in the sample specify the same CDR3. The chain carries TRBV3-1 (or the pseudogene TRBV3-2) and TRBJ2-5; TRBD2 matches at 8 bases. This CDR3 spans 15 amino acids. Germline CDR1 reads LGHDT; CDR2 reads YNNKEL (reference sequence). Trimming removed 4 bases from V and 5 bases from J; junction bases left unmatched: 9. CDR3 loop: CASSPPLGLVETQYF. DNA for the CDR3: TGTGCCAGCAGCCCGCCGCTGGGACTAGTGGAGACCCAGTACTTC.

The rearrangement uses TRBV27 and TRBJ1-1; D unclear. The V end was cut by 5 bases, the J end by 1 base, with 14 bases between. The CDR3 runs 15 residues. Germline CDR1 MNHEY, CDR2 SMNVEV (reference sequence). In DNA, the CDR3 is TGTGCCAGCAGTGATACGGGCTTAAGGAACACTGAAGCTTTCTTT. It encodes CASSDTGLRNTEAFF.

V is TRBV7-9 and J is TRBJ1-6; D is unresolved. This CDR3 is built from 15 residues. In germline, CDR1 is SEHNR, CDR2 FQNEAQ (reference sequence). Trimming left V 1 base short and J 4 bases short, with 8 bases between. The CDR3 region has the DNA TGTGCCAGCAGCTTAGATACTGGGTATAATTCACCCCTCCACTTT. Translating gives CASSLDTGYNSPLHF.

J is TRBJ2-1 and V is TRBV27; TRBD1 is a possible D gene (5 bases). The germline V gene has CDR1 MNHEY and CDR2 SMNVEV (reference sequence). The CDR3 extends over 14 amino acids. Trimming removed 5 bases from V and 2 bases from J, with 10 bases in between. The CDR3 reads CASSQPGTYNEQFF. The DNA of the CDR3 is TGTGCCAGCAGTCAACCAGGGACCTACAATGAGCAGTTCTTC.

V and J are TRBV5-4 and TRBJ1-1, with a possible D match to TRBD1 (5 bases). CDR1 is SGHNT, CDR2 YYREEE, per germline (reference sequence). This CDR3 has 14 amino acids. Trimming took 1 base from V and 4 from J, leaving 11 bases between them. In DNA, the CDR3 is TGTGCCAGCAGCTTGATGGGGGGGAGCACTGAAGCTTTCTTT. This sequence encodes CASSLMGGSTEAFF. The full variable domain, with the rest looked up from reference TRBV5-4 and TRBJ1-1, is ETGVTQSPTHLIKTRGQQVTLRCSSQSGHNTVSWYQQALGQGPQFIFQYYREEENGRGNFPPRFSGLQFPNYSSELNVNALELDDSALYLCASSLMGGSTEAFFGQGTRLTVV.

The chain recombines TRBV28 with TRBJ2-1; 10 positions agree with TRBD2. Germline trimming cut 10 bases from V and 6 bases from J; bases unmatched to any gene: 9. The CDR3 covers 14 residues. The germline V gene has CDR1 MDHEN and CDR2 SYDVKM. CDR3 in DNA: TGTGCCACCCGAAAGCGGGGGGGCGGCAATGAGCAGTTCTTC. Its translation: CATRKRGGGNEQFF.

The V call is TRBV21-1, the J call TRBJ1-2; the table's D gene call, TRBD1, was not cross checked with the DNA. TRBV21-1 is a listed pseudogene. CDR3 length: 15 amino acids. The CDR3 region has the DNA TGTGCCAGCAGCAGAGGGCCGGGACAGACCTATGGCTACACCTTC. Translated: CASSRGPGQTYGYTF.

This clone was counted once. V is TRBV10-1 and J is TRBJ1-6; the D is unclear. With 9 bases removed from V and 10 bases from J, the gap between germline ends came to 13 bases. Per germline, CDR1 WNHNN and CDR2 SYGVQD (reference sequence). CDR3 length: 12 amino acids. CDR3 DNA sequence: TGCGCCAGGTCCCTTATAAAATCACCCCTCCACTTT. The encoded protein is CARSLIKSPLHF.

The CDR3 sequence is CASTREAYSPLHF. DNA for the CDR3: TGTGCCAGCACCAGGGAGGCCTATTCACCCCTCCACTTT. This rearrangement joins TRBV7-9 to TRBJ1-6, with a weak D call TRBD1 (5 bases). Trimming removed 7 bases at V and 8 bases at J, with 12 bases between. The CDR3 totals 13 residues. Germline CDR1 is SEHNR and CDR2 is FQNEAQ (reference sequence).

For the CDR3, the DNA is TGTGCCAGCAGCTTAGGAGGTCAGAGACTCTCTGGAAACACCATATATTTT. This translates into CASSLGGQRLSGNTIYF. The V gene is TRBV7-9, the J gene TRBJ1-3; unclear D gene. V lost 1 base, J lost 0 bases, and 13 bases lay in between. The CDR3 is 17 amino acids. The germline CDR1 and CDR2 sequences are SEHNR and FQNEAQ (reference sequence).

The chain uses TRBV12-3 or TRBV12-4 and TRBJ2-7; D remains unclear. The CDR3 loop spans 11 amino acids. The germline V and J ends were trimmed by 0 bases and 9 bases, with 6 bases remaining between them. The CDR3 DNA reads as TGTGCCAGCAGTTTAGCGTCATGGCAGTACTTC. Its protein product is CASSLASWQYF.